This T cell receptor beta chain stems from a study of blood T cells in healthy people across ages (dated by TCRdb to between 2015 and 2017). Regarding the study in general: In model experiments, template switching captured roughly one uniquely barcoded TCR beta cDNA molecule for every two T cells. Using deep sequencing normalized with unique cDNA molecular identifiers, the study measured how TCR beta repertoire diversity changes with age. Donors were grouped into four age groups: young (average roughly 15 years), middle-aged (39), aged (around 60) and long-lived (over 80). Donors of different ages were randomly distributed across sequencing lanes to avoid experimental bias. For two donors (one aged 18 to 30 and one aged 80 or older), the study analyzed two additional independent replicas of 1 million unique cDNA reads from the same blood draw.

The trim is 8 bases for V and 3 bases for J, with a gap of 10 bases between the germline ends. The CDR3 numbers 11 residues from cysteine through phenylalanine. The read is trimmed to its CDR3 DNA, 33 bases read in frame from base 1. CDR1 DFQATT and CDR2 SNEGSKA are derived from the germline V gene (reference sequence). Findings and caveats that apply to the study as a whole: Compared with the aged group, the long-lived group had more naive CD4+ T cells, fewer expanded clones and increased TCR diversity, suggesting age selection. The CMV infection status of donors was not known, potentially confounding age-related changes in expanded clonotypes. Estimates of total diversity based on one million sequenced T cells were regarded as lower bounds and as underestimates. Since profiling was done on bulk unsorted PBMCs, naive and antigen-experienced compartments could not be conclusively compared. A strong correlation was found between observed TCR beta diversity and the percentage of naive T cells measured by flow cytometry. Observed TCR beta diversity per million T cells fell roughly linearly with age, and a significant reduction was already apparent by age around 39.

The library was generated by 5' RACE. The sample was run on an Illumina HiSeq 2500. The second PCR ran for roughly 6 to 11 cycles and used a J-beta primer mix along with a sample-barcoded 5' primer. Each TCR beta cDNA molecule received a unique molecular identifier from a template-switch 5' adaptor carrying 12 random nucleotides. At least 3 million CDR3-containing paired-end reads were obtained from each sample. The Mint cDNA synthesis kit, primed by a TRBC-specific oligonucleotide, was used to synthesize first-strand cDNA from all RNA. Following uracil-DNA glycosylase treatment, a first 18-cycle PCR with universal primers M1SS and BC2_uni_R was performed on all cDNA. Under the source paper's analysis protocol: For normalization, 1 million high-quality reads, each with a distinct molecular identifier, were randomly selected from each sample. Instead of being binned into consensus sequences, reads with shared molecular identifiers were discarded. CDR3 identification, clonotype clustering and error correction used MiTCR with a Q25 quality threshold and the strictest error-elimination algorithm. A nonparametric unseen species model with Euler transformation was used to estimate a lower bound on total TCR beta diversity. The public reads were reanalyzed by TCRdb: fastp trimming at Q25, MiXCR alignment, in-frame beta chains only. Every CDR3 protein is listed once, alongside the most common genes and DNA of its rows. The V and J calls were not made by the authors but by TCRdb's processing. Here the sample has roughly 700,000 distinct CDR3 sequences; around 48% occur a single time. Together, the top ten hold approximately 32% of the sample.

Systemically healthy Caucasian individuals from Russia, some 40 in total and aged roughly 6 to 100 years, were included as donors. Roughly 9 milliliters of peripheral blood were drawn from each donor into EDTA-treated Vacutainer tubes. Ficoll-Paque density-gradient centrifugation was used to isolate PBMCs, with at least 7 million per sample. Total RNA was extracted from PBMCs with Trizol reagent, with at least 5.5 micrograms obtained per sample. The percentages of naive CD45RAhigh/CD27high T cells were determined by flow cytometry on a PBMC aliquot from every donor. A note on this clonotype: The clone's antigen remains unknown. Base qualities are not provided; no much larger clone lies one nucleotide away.

The receptor comes from a woman aged 55-70 years in good health. This chain joins TRBV20-1 to TRBJ2-5; TRBD2 is a possible D gene, resting on 5 matching bases. The sequencing sample was made of blood. This receptor carries the CDR3 CSMMTKETQYF. The DNA sequence reads TGCAGTATGATGACTAAAGAGACCCAGTACTTC.